This T cell receptor beta chain comes out of a study of cytomegalovirus exposure and HLA in healthy donors. Germline values: CDR1 SEHNR, CDR2 FQNEAQ (reference sequence). The CDR3 loop spans 14 amino acids. J lost 5 bases, V lost 4 bases, and 7 bases had no gene match. Vbeta (60) and Jbeta (13) primers were used in the PCR. TCRdb's table, derived via immunoSEQ multiplex PCR, lists solely in-frame clones and lacks some. Of around 140,000 clones in the sample, 82% were seen once. Study-level points and caveats: Information on immune exposure was restricted to one variable (CMV serostatus). Analyses of presence and absence presupposed an approximately uniform sequencing depth across donors. Confirmation in vitro established that a few CMV-associated chains were specific for CMV antigens.

A word on this clone: Its specificity is not known.

This clonotype was sampled from a male donor in good health and CMV-seronegative. Sequencing used PBMCs. The J gene is TRBJ2-5, the V gene TRBV7-9; 7 bases match TRBD1. As DNA, the CDR3 is TGTGCCAGCAGCTCATCAACAGGGGAGGAGACCCAGTACTTC. This codes for CASSSSTGEETQYF.